This T cell receptor (beta chain) originates from a study of blood T cell repertoires in COVID-19 (dated by TCRdb to the early 2020s). General notes on the study: Collaborator samples came from the United States, Italy and Spain and covered acute and convalescent phases of COVID-19. Nearly every sample came with metadata listing a de-identified subject ID, COVID-19 status, age in years and sex. The repertoires were made available in a free public database intended to serve as a resource for research on the immune response to SARS-CoV-2. Deeply sampled blood TCRbeta repertoires from subjects exposed to, actively infected with, or recovered from COVID-19 were included in the dataset. The samples were drawn from two sources: the first 160 participants of the ongoing ImmuneRACE study, and approximately 1,300 subjects contributed by 6 global collaborators. The material from the prospective study consisted of cDNA or gDNA derived from T cells, B-cell-depleted T cells, or PBMCs. Where HLA class I and class II types were available, the types were taken from metadata supplied by the sample provider, not from assay-based typing. What the research found in general, with its limitations: Clinical and demographic metadata were provided uncurated, with the amount varying by source and participant.

Each collaborating institution followed its own protocols to collect whole blood in K2EDTA tubes. For TCRbeta analysis, collaborators shipped samples in one of three forms: frozen whole blood, isolated PBMCs, or DNA extracted from either of those sample types. TCRbeta CDR3 regions were amplified from genomic DNA using the immunoSEQ Assay, a bias-controlled multiplex PCR. As for how the authors treated the data: Within the assay, amplification of reference gene primers was used to estimate how many nucleated cells each sample contained. Sequence reads were collapsed and filtered to measure the absolute abundance of every unique TCRbeta CDR3 rearrangement. For each sample, productive Simpson clonality was calculated as the square root of Simpson's diversity index over productive rearrangements. In its TCRdb copy, this immuneACCESS table keeps in-frame sequences only and misses some clones. Where compared with another copy, unresolved V genes explain less than half of these, and the others have no known cause. That table furnishes V, J and clone size, whereas the DNA furnished D and trimming. In this sample the table shows 90,000 to 120,000 clones, 80% to 85% of which occur a single time. Clones ranked in the top ten supply roughly 4.4% of the sample.

According to the germline V gene (reference sequence), CDR1 reads MNHNY and CDR2 reads SVGAGI. Spanning cysteine to phenylalanine, the CDR3 consists of 12 amino acids. Only the CDR3 portion is preserved as DNA: 36 bases, with reading frame beginning at the first base. V is cut by 5 bases and J by 7 bases, and the space between the germline ends is 9 bases. A remark on this clone: The target of this receptor is not known. Base qualities are not recorded, but no much larger clone differs from it by a single base.

The sample comprised peripheral blood. The clonotype was recovered from a human donor in a cohort sampled during active COVID-19. The chain was built from TRBV6-6 and TRBJ2-1, with the D gene not confidently named. The CDR3 in this case is CASSLARNEQFF. The DNA sequence is given as TGTGCCAGCAGTCTCGCGAGGAATGAGCAGTTCTTC.